These 2 T cell receptor beta chains share one sample of origin, sequenced in a study of cytomegalovirus exposure and HLA in healthy donors. The PCR had 60 Vbeta and 13 Jbeta primers. TCRdb keeps only in-frame clones here, not all; method: immunoSEQ multiplex PCR. The sample holds about 200,000 clones, around 79% seen once. Sequencing was performed on PBMCs. These receptors were obtained from a male donor in good health and CMV-seropositive.

V usage is TRBV7-2 and J usage is TRBJ1-1; D possibly corresponds to TRBD1 (6 bases). Germline V lookup: CDR1 SGHTA, CDR2 FQGNSA. Trimming cost V 11 bases and J 11 bases, with 18 bases left between them. This CDR3 comprises 11 residues. CDR3 coding DNA: TGTGCCTCCGACAGGACCCCAGCGGCTTTCTTT. It codes for CASDRTPAAFF.

The chain carries TRBV18 and TRBJ2-5, with TRBD2 identical over 8 bases. The tail of the sequence fits TRBJ2-7 better, so the J call may be wrong. CDR3 size: 14 residues. CDR1 and CDR2 (germline): KGHSH, LQKENI. CDR3 in DNA: TGTGCCAGCTCACGCAGGACTAGCCCTTACGAGCAGTACTTC. Amino acid sequence: CASSRRTSPYEQYF.